A selection of T cell receptor beta chains follows, all from one sample in a study of T cells after yellow fever vaccination. TCRdb analysed the 5' RACE reads with MiXCR anew, one entry per CDR3 protein. Of a few hundred thousand distinct CDR3 sequences listed, roughly 8.7% are singletons. Material: PBMCs, obtained on the day of the first yellow fever vaccination. Every receptor here comes from a man younger than 30 who received the YFV17D yellow fever vaccine. CDR3s include the opening cysteine and the closing phenylalanine or tryptophan. A D gene is named only where the DNA matches it firmly. Some rows mark clone size as missing; the rest say once, few, many or name a class of expanded clone.

NA	few	TRBV20-1	TRBJ1-2	TGCAGTGCTAGGAGAAACTATGGCTACACCTTC	CSARRNYGYTF
NA	NA	TRBV19	TRBJ2-1	TGTGCCAGTAGTATACGGGTAAACGGGGAGAATGAGCAGTTCTTC	CASSIRVNGENEQFF
NA	NA	TRBV5-1	TRBJ2-4	TGCGCCAGCAGCTCGCCGGGGGCCAAAAACATTCAGTACTTC	CASSSPGAKNIQYF
TRBD2	few	TRBV6-2/TRBV6-3	TRBJ2-3	TGTGCCAGCAGTGGTGGCCCGGGGGGTAGCACAGATACGCAGTATTTT	CASSGGPGGSTDTQYF
NA	NA	TRBV10-3	TRBJ2-3	TGTGCCATCAGTGGGGTAGCCTTTGGCACAGATACGCAGTATTTT	CAISGVAFGTDTQYF
NA	once	TRBV19	TRBJ2-7	TGTGCCAGTAGTATAAGAGGGGACCGATTCTCGTACGAGCAGTACTTC	CASSIRGDRFSYEQYF
NA	many	TRBV20-1	TRBJ2-7	TGCAGTGCTAGAGTCGGGTACGAGCAGTACTTC	CSARVGYEQYF
NA	few	TRBV20-1	TRBJ2-7	TGCAGTGCTAGAGAGGACAGTACCTACGAGCAGTACTTC	CSAREDSTYEQYF
TRBD1	NA	TRBV5-5	TRBJ2-5	TGTGCCAGCAGCTCCGGGACAGGGGAAGAGACCCAGTACTTC	CASSSGTGEETQYF
NA	few	TRBV25-1	TRBJ2-1	TGTGCCAGCAGTGAATTCGGCAGCTTCAATGAGCAGTTCTTC	CASSEFGSFNEQFF
TRBD2	NA	TRBV29-1	TRBJ2-7	TGCAGCGCCGCTACGGGGGGACTCTACGAGCAGTACTTC	CSAATGGLYEQYF
NA	NA	TRBV25-1	TRBJ1-2	TGTGCCAGCAGAAGCAATACGGCCTATGGCTACACCTTC	CASRSNTAYGYTF
NA	few	TRBV29-1	TRBJ1-6	TGCAGCGTTGCTGCAGGGGCGACTAATTCACCCCTCCACTTT	CSVAAGATNSPLHF
NA	many	TRBV7-2	TRBJ1-4	TGTGCCAGCAGCTATCAGAGGACTACTAATGAAAAACTGTTTTTT	CASSYQRTTNEKLFF
TRBD1	few	TRBV7-7	TRBJ1-2	TGTGCTAGCAGCTTAGTTCTGAGCTACGGACAGGGGATTAATAACTATGGCTACACCTTC	CASSLVLSYGQGINNYGYTF